This is a list of T cell receptor beta chains from one sample in a study of cytomegalovirus exposure and HLA in healthy donors. Libraries were prepared by immunoSEQ multiplex PCR; TCRdb keeps only in-frame clonotypes and omits some of them. Of 300,000 or so clones listed, roughly four fifths were seen once; the top ten hold 2% to 2.5%. The material sequenced was PBMCs. All receptors come from a woman aged 40 to 49 in good health and CMV-seropositive. CDR3s include the opening cysteine and the closing phenylalanine or tryptophan. Fields, in order: D gene, J gene, V gene, clone size, CDR3 protein, CDR3 DNA. A D gene is named only where the DNA matches it firmly. Clone size is stated in some rows and not others, as once, few, many or a class when expanded.

. | TRBJ2-5 | TRBV6-5 | once | CASSWGYRGLQETQYF | TGTGCCAGCAGTTGGGGGTACAGGGGACTCCAAGAGACCCAGTACTTC
. | TRBJ2-2 | TRBV5-1 | . | CASSQTSYNTGELFF | TGCGCCAGCAGCCAAACTAGCTATAACACCGGGGAGCTGTTTTTT
. | TRBJ1-1 | TRBV28 | . | CASSVLREAFF | TGTGCCAGCAGCGTACTGCGGGAAGCTTTCTTT
. | TRBJ1-1 | TRBV30 | . | CAWSVPRGGAFF | TGTGCCTGGAGTGTACCGAGGGGGGGAGCTTTCTTT
TRBD1 | TRBJ2-4 | TRBV7-8 | . | CASGDSEAKNIQYF | TGTGCCAGCGGGGACAGCGAAGCCAAAAACATTCAGTACTTC
TRBD2 | TRBJ2-7 | TRBV30 | . | CAWSGLAGTYEQYF | TGTGCCTGGAGCGGACTAGCGGGAACGTACGAGCAGTACTTC
. | TRBJ2-7 | TRBV6-5 | . | CASSSRDKGFYEQYF | TGTGCCAGCAGTTCCCGGGACAAGGGGTTTTACGAGCAGTACTTC
TRBD1 | TRBJ2-4 | TRBV19 | . | CASSGTGTGSSSQYF | TGTGCCAGTAGTGGAACCGGGACAGGGAGTTCCAGTCAGTACTTC
TRBD1 | TRBJ2-7 | TRBV25-1 | . | CASSERQGKIYEQYF | TGTGCCAGCAGTGAAAGACAGGGGAAGATTTACGAGCAGTACTTC
TRBD2 | TRBJ2-7 | TRBV10-3 | once | CAISLAGGYEQYF | TGTGCCATCAGCCTAGCGGGAGGCTACGAGCAGTACTTC
. | TRBJ2-1 | TRBV11-2 | . | CASSLPGGAPVREQFF | TGTGCCAGCAGCCTCCCCGGAGGGGCGCCGGTACGTGAGCAGTTCTTC
TRBD2 | TRBJ2-7 | TRBV2 | few | CASSQRWTRDYEQYF | TGTGCCAGCAGTCAAAGGTGGACTAGGGACTACGAGCAGTACTTC
TRBD1 | TRBJ1-1 | TRBV6-1 | . | CASSGGQGANTEAFF | TGTGCCAGCAGTGGGGGACAGGGGGCGAACACTGAAGCTTTCTTT
TRBD1 | TRBJ1-2 | TRBV5-6 | . | CASSLPTTGLHYGYTF | TGTGCCAGCAGTTTACCGACGACAGGGCTTCACTATGGCTACACCTTC
TRBD1 | TRBJ2-2 | TRBV29-1 | . | CSVEDRGRGPGELFF | TGCAGCGTTGAGGATCGGGGCAGGGGGCCCGGGGAGCTGTTTTTT
TRBD1 | TRBJ2-7 | TRBV6-1 | . | CATLRDRGREEQYF | TGTGCCACCCTAAGGGACAGGGGGCGAGAAGAGCAGTACTTC
. | TRBJ2-7 | TRBV18 | . | CASSPPAGYHEQYF | TGTGCCAGCTCACCACCAGCCGGGTATCACGAGCAGTACTTC
TRBD1 | TRBJ2-7 | TRBV10-3 | . | CAIKGQGPGVGEQYF | TGTGCCATCAAGGGACAGGGGCCGGGGGTTGGCGAGCAGTACTTC
. | TRBJ2-1 | TRBV7-6 | . | CASRATDYNEQFF | TGTGCCAGCAGAGCAACAGATTACAATGAGCAGTTCTTC
. | TRBJ2-3 | TRBV19 | . | CASSLRGQLEVDTQYF | TGTGCCAGTAGCCTACGTGGACAGCTTGAGGTAGATACGCAGTATTTT
TRBD2 | TRBJ2-3 | TRBV30 | . | CAWSQGTSGSTDTQYF | TGTGCCTGGAGTCAAGGGACTAGCGGGTCCACAGATACGCAGTATTTT
. | TRBJ1-3 | TRBV19 | once | CASRRQASSGNTIYF | TGTGCCAGTAGAAGACAGGCGAGCTCTGGAAACACCATATATTTT
TRBD1 | TRBJ1-2 | TRBV11-2 | . | CASSMGQTIYGYTF | TGTGCCAGCAGCATGGGACAGACTATCTATGGCTACACCTTC